This TCR beta chain was captured in a study of regulatory T cells in long-lasting Graves disease. The CDR3 spans 15 residues. V gave up 6 bases and J gave up 0 bases; unmatched junction bases: 5. Time point reported: newly diagnosed GD, antithyroid drugs for less than 3 months. After RNA was extracted from PBMCs, the TCR library was made from it. This clonotype showed up just a few times. iRepertoire HTBI primers and Arm-PCR of CDR3 regions built TCR beta libraries. TCRdb re-called the multiplex PCR reads with MiXCR, one entry per CDR3 protein. Of fewer than 550,000 distinct CDR3 sequences detected, around 17% appear once; the ten largest clones hold around 23%. The same specimen was also included in a second study, on T cells in Graves' hyperthyroidism and ophthalmopathy.

The chain couples TRBV12-3 or TRBV12-4 to TRBJ1-2; 9 nucleotides align to TRBD1. This clonotype was obtained from a woman aged 18-29 years with Graves disease. The sequencing used peripheral blood mononuclear cells (PBMCs), collected at new diagnosis, from a patient treated with antithyroid drugs. The CDR3 loop reads CASSNRGQANYGYTF. The CDR3 DNA reads as TGTGCCAGCAGCAACAGGGGGCAAGCTAACTATGGCTACACCTTC.